This TCR beta chain was documented in a study of T cell responses to AZD1222 COVID-19 vaccine. Study results and caveats: Dominant CD4 TCR responses targeted spike regions 160-218 and 743-854. Two AZD1222 doses significantly raised spike-specific TCR breadth and depth over controls.

The protocol was immunoSEQ multiplex PCR, while the TCRdb copy is restricted to in-frame clones and leaves out a portion. The table records about 88,000 clones, approximately 90% of them present only once. The CDR3 is made up of 14 amino acids. Germline CDR1 and CDR2: SNHLY and FYNNEI. Note on this clone: No antigen is known for it. At one boundary the junction diverges from the germline segment, which might be a read error.

The source of this sequence is an adult who received the AZD1222 COVID-19 vaccine. The chain links TRBV2 to TRBJ1-5; no clear D gene. This sample comprised peripheral blood, obtained 28 days after the second AZD1222 dose. CDR3 coding DNA: TGTGCCAGCAGCCCGGACTACCGCAACCAGCCCCAGCATTTT. It is translated as CASSPDYRNQPQHF.